This passage covers 21 T cell receptor beta chains from one sample sequenced in a study of cytomegalovirus exposure and HLA in healthy donors. Primers for the PCR totalled 60 Vbeta and 13 Jbeta. Only in-frame clones appear in the TCRdb table, and some are missing; sequencing was by immunoSEQ multiplex PCR. The table shows 100,000 or so clones, with about 70% occurring only once. Sequencing used PBMCs. These receptors originate from a woman in her thirties or forties in good health and CMV-seronegative.

This clone has just a few counts. The rearrangement uses TRBV27 and TRBJ2-3, with 8 bases that match TRBD2. The CDR3 runs 14 residues. V was clipped by 3 bases and J by 6 bases; unmatched bases: 5. The germline V gene has CDR1 MNHEY and CDR2 SMNVEV (reference sequence). The CDR3 sequence is CASSFAGGPDTQYF. The DNA for the CDR3 is TGTGCCAGCAGTTTCGCGGGAGGACCCGATACGCAGTATTTT.

J is TRBJ2-7 and V is TRBV5-1; no reliable D call. V was pared by 6 bases and J by 6 bases, with 16 bases between. The length of the CDR3 is 13 residues. The germline V gene encodes CDR1 SGHRS and CDR2 YFSETQ. In DNA form, the CDR3 reads TGCGCCAGCAAGTTGGGCCCCGACGGCGAGCAGTACTTC. Its translation: CASKLGPDGEQYF.

The chain carries TRBV7-9 and TRBJ2-7; TRBD2 matches 8 bases. CDR3 size: 14 residues. The V gene's germline CDR1 is SEHNR and CDR2 FQNEAQ (reference sequence). After removal of 6 bases from V and 4 bases from J, the junction contained 8 bases not matched to a gene. The CDR3 coding sequence is TGTGCCAGCAGGCCCGGGGGGGGCAAGTACGAGCAGTACTTC. Translating it yields CASRPGGGKYEQYF. Full variable domain (outside the CDR3, taken from reference TRBV7-9 and TRBJ2-7): DTGVSQNPRHKITKRGQNVTFRCDPISEHNRLYWYRQTLGQGPEFLTYFQNEAQLEKSRLLSDRFSAERPKGSFSTLEIQRTEQGDSAMYLCASRPGGGKYEQYFGPGTRLTVT.

This chain links TRBV9 with TRBJ1-2; 8 bases match TRBD1. Germline CDR1 SGDLS, CDR2 YYNGEE. With 0 bases clipped from V and 4 bases from J, the junction kept 5 bases outside the gene matches. The CDR3 contains 15 residues. In nucleotides, the CDR3 is TGTGCCAGCAGCGTAGCTACAGGGGGTTTCTATGGCTACACCTTC. It specifies CASSVATGGFYGYTF.

The CDR3 DNA is TGTGCCAGCAGCCAGGGGGGTTCCTACGAGCAGTACTTC. It codes for CASSQGGSYEQYF. V usage is TRBV4-2 and J usage is TRBJ2-7, with D perhaps TRBD2 (6 bases). The V end lost 3 bases, the J end lost 1 base, and 7 bases lay between the germline ends. There are 13 residues in the CDR3. CDR1 is LGHNA, CDR2 YNFKEQ, per germline.

The table lists this clone with a count of one. The chain recombines TRBV5-4 with TRBJ2-7; TRBD2 matches 7 bases. Unmatched junction bases numbered 3, after V lost 4 bases and J lost 2 bases. This CDR3 region has 13 residues. CDR1 and CDR2 (germline): SGHNT, YYREEE (reference sequence). The CDR3 loop is CASSRGSPYEQYF. CDR3 DNA sequence: TGTGCCAGCAGCCGCGGGAGTCCCTACGAGCAGTACTTC.

The chain combines TRBV28 with TRBJ1-2; 8 bases agree with TRBD1. Germline CDR1 reads MDHEN; CDR2 reads SYDVKM. J was trimmed by 0 bases and V by 5 bases; bases with no gene match: 8. The CDR3 contains 16 residues. The CDR3 DNA follows: TGTGCCAGCAGTCTCTCCCGGACAGGGACTAACTATGGCTACACCTTC. It yields the protein CASSLSRTGTNYGYTF.

The J gene is TRBJ2-7, the V gene TRBV13; 11 bases line up with TRBD2. This CDR3 contains 15 residues. From germline, CDR1 is PRHDT and CDR2 FYEKMQ (reference sequence). The trim removed 3 bases at V and 4 bases at J, leaving 5 bases unmatched. The DNA of the CDR3 is TGTGCCAGCAGCTTGGCCGGGACTAGCGGTTACGAGCAGTACTTC. This gives the protein CASSLAGTSGYEQYF.

This chain joins TRBV28 and TRBJ2-5, with 12 bases identical to TRBD2. CDR3 length: 17 residues. Germline CDR1 MDHEN, CDR2 SYDVKM. Losses at the gene ends were 3 bases for V and 5 bases for J; bases not matched to a gene: 10. CDR3 amino acids: CASSFELAGGNSETQYF. The CDR3 DNA follows: TGTGCCAGCAGTTTTGAACTAGCGGGAGGAAATAGCGAGACCCAGTACTTC.

The V call is TRBV28, the J call TRBJ1-2, with 8 positions matching TRBD1. This CDR3 has 13 residues. CDR1 is MDHEN, CDR2 SYDVKM, per germline. Germline trimming cut 2 bases from V and 8 bases from J; bases unmatched to any gene: 4. The CDR3 region has the DNA TGTGCCAGCAGTTTAGGACAGGGAAGAGGCTACACCTTC. It translates to CASSLGQGRGYTF.

The chain is built from TRBV28 and TRBJ2-7; 7 bases fit TRBD2. J gave up 3 bases and V 6 bases, and 8 bases lay outside the gene matches. Germline assignment: CDR1 MDHEN and CDR2 SYDVKM. The CDR3 spans 14 residues. This chain's CDR3 is CASSLGLGNYEQYF. CDR3 nucleotide sequence: TGTGCCAGCAGCCTCGGACTAGGAAACTACGAGCAGTACTTC.

CDR3 coding DNA: TGTGCCAGCAGCTCTAGGCGGACTAGCGGGGGGCCCCACAATGAGCAGTTCTTC. Translation gives CASSSRRTSGGPHNEQFF. This sequence joins TRBV7-3 and TRBJ2-1, with 14 bases identical to TRBD2. V was clipped by 4 bases and J by 5 bases; unmatched bases: 10. Germline V gene sequence: CDR1 SGHTA, CDR2 FQGTGA. CDR3 length: 18 residues.

V and J are TRBV28 and TRBJ2-5; 8 bases line up with TRBD2. The CDR3 has 14 amino acids. Germline CDR1 reads MDHEN; CDR2 reads SYDVKM. The V segment lost 4 bases and the J segment 5 bases; nucleotides outside the gene matches: 6. The CDR3 sequence is CASSWTGGRETQYF. For the CDR3, the DNA is TGTGCCAGCAGTTGGACGGGAGGGCGGGAGACCCAGTACTTC.

In this sample, this clone turned up once. The chain combines TRBV19 with TRBJ2-1; 7 bases are shared with TRBD2. The junction had 7 bases not matched to a gene; V was cut back by 6 bases and J by 2 bases. CDR1 is LNHDA and CDR2 is SQIVND in the germline V gene (reference sequence). CDR3 length: 15 amino acids. The CDR3 reads CASRSSAGTYNEQFF. The CDR3 coding sequence is TGTGCCAGTAGGTCGTCAGCGGGGACCTACAATGAGCAGTTCTTC.

The chain joins TRBV6-5 to TRBJ2-3, with D maybe TRBD2 (5 bases). Germline V gives CDR1 MNHEY, CDR2 SVGAGI. The CDR3 consists of 15 residues. The ends were cut back, 5 bases at V and 6 bases at J, with 18 bases in the middle. The CDR3 DNA reads TGTGCCAGCAGTACCCTGGCCGACCCGGGGGATACGCAGTATTTT. Translation: CASSTLADPGDTQYF.

V and J are TRBV2 and TRBJ2-2, with a possible D match to TRBD2 (6 bases). Germline CDR1 and CDR2: SNHLY and FYNNEI. The CDR3 spans 15 residues. The V and J ends lost 6 bases and 0 bases respectively, with 11 bases between them. The CDR3 bases are TGTGCCAGCAGAGCGGGCCACTCGAACACCGGGGAGCTGTTTTTT. Translated, it gives CASRAGHSNTGELFF.

The chain links TRBV7-2 to TRBJ2-5; the match to TRBD2 covers 11 bases. CDR3 size: 17 residues. Germline V CDR1 and CDR2: SGHTA, FQGNSA. The V gene end was trimmed by 4 bases and the J gene end by 5 bases; junction bases not matched to a gene: 12. The CDR3 sequence is CASSSVAGGRLAETQYF. In DNA form, the CDR3 reads TGTGCCAGCAGCTCTGTAGCGGGGGGGCGATTGGCGGAGACCCAGTACTTC.

The chain has TRBV5-1 and TRBJ2-1; D gene ambiguous. The V gene's germline CDR1 is SGHRS and CDR2 YFSETQ. V dropped 1 base and J dropped 9 bases, with 17 bases sitting between them. The CDR3 runs 15 residues. The CDR3 spells CASSLSLTTIGEQFF. In nucleotides, the CDR3 is TGCGCCAGCAGCTTGTCCCTTACCACGATCGGTGAGCAGTTCTTC.

The chain couples TRBV27 to TRBJ2-7; 12 bases match TRBD2. Germline CDR1 and CDR2: MNHEY and SMNVEV (reference sequence). With 6 bases clipped from V and 5 bases from J, the junction kept 2 bases outside the gene matches. This CDR3 spans 13 amino acids. The CDR3 loop is CASRTSGSHEQYF. In DNA form, the CDR3 reads TGTGCCAGCAGGACTAGCGGGAGCCACGAGCAGTACTTC.

This clone turned up a few times. The chain employs TRBV10-3 and TRBJ1-1, with TRBD1 matching 8 bases. CDR3 length equals 14 residues. In germline, CDR1 is ENHRY, CDR2 SYGVKD. The V and J ends lost 6 bases and 4 bases, in that order; junction bases with no gene match: 7. Here the CDR3 DNA reads TGTGCCATCAGCCTGGACAGGGTGAGCACTGAAGCTTTCTTT. Amino acids: CAISLDRVSTEAFF.

This sequence joins TRBV9 and TRBJ2-2; D is undetermined. Looked up from germline, CDR1 is SGDLS and CDR2 is YYNGEE. The V end lost 3 bases, the J end lost 7 bases, and 13 bases lay between the germline ends. This CDR3 spans 14 amino acids. The CDR3 here is CASSALNSGGELFF. The DNA of the CDR3 is TGTGCCAGCAGCGCTTTGAATTCAGGCGGGGAGCTGTTTTTT.